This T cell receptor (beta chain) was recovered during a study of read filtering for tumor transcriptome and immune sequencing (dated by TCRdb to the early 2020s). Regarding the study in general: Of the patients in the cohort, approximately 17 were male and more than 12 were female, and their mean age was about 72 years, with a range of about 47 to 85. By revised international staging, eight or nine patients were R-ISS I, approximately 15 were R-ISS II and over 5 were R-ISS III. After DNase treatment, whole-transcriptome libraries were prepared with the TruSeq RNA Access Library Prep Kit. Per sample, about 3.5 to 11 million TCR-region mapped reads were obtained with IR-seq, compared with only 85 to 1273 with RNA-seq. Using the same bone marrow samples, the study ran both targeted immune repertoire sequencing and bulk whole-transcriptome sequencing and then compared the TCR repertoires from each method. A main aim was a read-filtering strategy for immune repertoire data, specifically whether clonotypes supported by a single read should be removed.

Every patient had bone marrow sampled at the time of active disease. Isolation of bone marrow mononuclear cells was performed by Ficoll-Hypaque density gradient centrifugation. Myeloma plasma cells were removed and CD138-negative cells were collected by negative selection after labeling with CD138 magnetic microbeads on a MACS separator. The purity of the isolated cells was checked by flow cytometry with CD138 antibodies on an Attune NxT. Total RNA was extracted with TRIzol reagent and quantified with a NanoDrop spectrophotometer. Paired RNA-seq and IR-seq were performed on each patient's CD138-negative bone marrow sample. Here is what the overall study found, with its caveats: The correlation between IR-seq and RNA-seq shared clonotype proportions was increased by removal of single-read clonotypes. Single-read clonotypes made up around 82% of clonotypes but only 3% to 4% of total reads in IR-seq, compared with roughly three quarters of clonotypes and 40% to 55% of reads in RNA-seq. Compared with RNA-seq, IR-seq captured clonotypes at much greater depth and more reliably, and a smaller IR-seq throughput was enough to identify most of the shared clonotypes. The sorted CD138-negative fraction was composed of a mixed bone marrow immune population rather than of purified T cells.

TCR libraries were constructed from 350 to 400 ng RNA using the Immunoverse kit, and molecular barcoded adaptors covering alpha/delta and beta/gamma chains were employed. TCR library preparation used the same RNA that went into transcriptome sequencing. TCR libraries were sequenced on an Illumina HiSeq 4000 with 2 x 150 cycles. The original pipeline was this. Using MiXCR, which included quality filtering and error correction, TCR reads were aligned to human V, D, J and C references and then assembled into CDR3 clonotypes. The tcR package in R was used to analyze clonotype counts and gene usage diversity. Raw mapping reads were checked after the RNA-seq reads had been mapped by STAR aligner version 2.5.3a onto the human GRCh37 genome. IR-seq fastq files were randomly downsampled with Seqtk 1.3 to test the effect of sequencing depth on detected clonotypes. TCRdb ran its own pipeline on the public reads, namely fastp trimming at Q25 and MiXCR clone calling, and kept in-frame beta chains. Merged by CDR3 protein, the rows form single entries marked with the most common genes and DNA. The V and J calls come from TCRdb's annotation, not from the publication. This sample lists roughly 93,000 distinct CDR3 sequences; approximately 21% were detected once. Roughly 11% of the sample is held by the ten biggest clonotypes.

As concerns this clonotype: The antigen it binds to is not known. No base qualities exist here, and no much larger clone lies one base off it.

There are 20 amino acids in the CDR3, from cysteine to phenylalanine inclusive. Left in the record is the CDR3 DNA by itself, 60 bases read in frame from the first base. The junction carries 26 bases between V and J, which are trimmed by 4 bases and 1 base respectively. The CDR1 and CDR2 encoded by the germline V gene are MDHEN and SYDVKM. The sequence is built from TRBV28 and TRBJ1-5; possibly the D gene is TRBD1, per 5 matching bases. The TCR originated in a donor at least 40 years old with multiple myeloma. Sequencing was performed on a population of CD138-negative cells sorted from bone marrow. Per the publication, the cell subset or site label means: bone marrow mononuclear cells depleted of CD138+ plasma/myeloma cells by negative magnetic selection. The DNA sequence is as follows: TGTGCCAGCAGTTATGTCGCCAGGGTGGGAATCCCTATCAGCAATCAGCCCCAGCATTTT. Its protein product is CASSYVARVGIPISNQPQHF.